The rows below give T cell receptor beta chains drawn from one sample of a study of blood T cells in healthy people across ages. MiXCR was run by TCRdb on the 5' RACE reads, yielding one entry per CDR3 protein. The repertoire consists of approximately 670,000 distinct CDR3 sequences, with roughly two fifths occurring once and the leading ten covering about 32%. Sequencing used blood. The receptors derive from a man older than 75 in good health. Both conserved end residues are trimmed from each CDR3. Each record gives: CDR3 protein, CDR3 length, V gene, J gene.

ASSSQGRYNEQY	12	TRBV6-2/TRBV6-3	NA
ATSRRAAERETQY	13	TRBV7-2	TRBJ2-5
SASQSANTGELF	12	TRBV20-1	TRBJ2-2
ASRGTGTGEDEQY	13	TRBV6-5	TRBJ2-7
SVGLSGIASGELF	13	TRBV29-1	TRBJ2-2
ASSEQPSYEQY	11	TRBV7-2	TRBJ2-7
ASSFGVDHNEQF	12	TRBV11-3	TRBJ2-1
ASSSWTNTDTQY	12	TRBV11-2	TRBJ2-3
ASSGGGANGEQF	12	TRBV7-2	TRBJ2-1
ASSEALGIDQPQH	13	TRBV2	TRBJ1-5
ASSLSASSASLGYEQY	16	TRBV5-1	TRBJ2-7
SGTGTGIYEQF	11	TRBV29-1	TRBJ2-1
SARDRGAAKNIQY	13	TRBV20-1	TRBJ2-4
SASHRLAGGTNEQF	14	TRBV20-1	TRBJ2-1
ASSLGTSVSYEQY	13	TRBV5-1	TRBJ2-7
ASSSGSYYTEAF	12	TRBV6-5	TRBJ1-1
SVERGGLVF	9	TRBV29-1	TRBJ1-1
ASSQGAGLNEQF	12	TRBV4-1	TRBJ2-1
ASSLPGTGGSGNTIY	15	TRBV7-9	TRBJ1-3
ASSLVTQGGNEQF	13	TRBV7-2	TRBJ2-1
SASDRDPSYNEQF	13	TRBV20-1	TRBJ2-1
ASSGQGGKLF	10	TRBV7-2	TRBJ1-4
ASSQLDRPYEQY	12	TRBV4-3	TRBJ2-7
ASSPARRLAGLSGANVLT	18	TRBV7-2	TRBJ2-6
ASSSDRGNSPPH	12	TRBV5-1	TRBJ1-6
ASSTWDRGTNEQF	13	TRBV6-1	TRBJ2-1
ATSDGSGDIRTGELF	15	TRBV24-1	TRBJ2-2
ASSSERGSNTGELF	14	TRBV11-3	TRBJ2-2
ASSAAPTGVGETQY	14	TRBV9	NA
VSSLGYSNTGELF	13	TRBV7-2	TRBJ2-2
SATDGQGGGYT	11	TRBV20-1	TRBJ1-2
ASSQASGTSGAEAF	14	TRBV4-2	TRBJ1-1
ASSYGRGKGETQY	13	TRBV6-5	NA
ASSLARTSDTQY	12	TRBV7-8	TRBJ2-3
ASSDPRTEQF	10	TRBV5-1	TRBJ2-1
ASSEEGYNEQF	11	TRBV6-1	TRBJ2-1
ASSRQVDEKLF	11	TRBV7-2	TRBJ1-4
ARSPGATYEQY	11	TRBV27	TRBJ2-7
ATSRKLGQPLDSRY	14	TRBV15	TRBJ2-4
ASSLAGDSGSGQNIQY	16	TRBV5-1	TRBJ2-4
ASSLVAGPETQY	12	TRBV7-2	TRBJ2-5
ASSKNTGWVNQPQH	14	TRBV21-1	TRBJ1-5
ASSRGGAGLDSETQY	15	TRBV3-1	TRBJ2-5
ASSLLMTGTSGQETQY	16	TRBV18	TRBJ2-5
SVGGDADTQY	10	TRBV29-1	TRBJ2-3
TSSQDDLGGALTGELF	16	TRBV4-2	TRBJ2-2
ASRDPNQETQY	11	TRBV6-2/TRBV6-3	TRBJ2-5
ASSQDLLMNTEAF	13	TRBV4-3	TRBJ1-1
ASSPVRGQGMFYEQF	15	TRBV12-3/TRBV12-4	TRBJ2-1
ASSSTGGWGLGETQY	15	TRBV11-1	TRBJ2-5
ASSYIRGYEQY	11	TRBV6-2/TRBV6-3	TRBJ2-7
ASSLSGLVGEQY	12	TRBV7-3	TRBJ2-5
SARPRGLAQNNEQF	14	TRBV20-1	TRBJ2-1
SVLSGNGYEQY	11	TRBV29-1	TRBJ2-7